This TCR beta chain came from a study of blood T cell repertoires in COVID-19. Whole-study context: From T cells, B-cell-depleted T cells, or PBMCs came the material, which was cDNA or gDNA.

From germline, CDR1 is SGDLS and CDR2 YYNGEE. Trimming took off 0 bases at V and 3 bases at J, with 7 bases between the two ends. This CDR3 comprises 14 residues. As handled by the study authors: By means of reference gene primer amplification, nucleated cell counts were estimated. Measured with immunoSEQ multiplex PCR; TCRdb has only the in-frame clones, and not every one. The V and J calls and clone size come from that table; D and trimming were worked out from the DNA. Of nearly 70,000 clones in the sample, roughly 85% were seen once. Specimen: peripheral blood. The TCR originated in a woman aged 45-65 years with COVID-19, enrolled during active disease. The chain recombines TRBV9 with TRBJ2-1; D gene unclear. The CDR3 protein is CASSVGGLYNEQFF. For the CDR3, the DNA is TGTGCCAGCAGCGTAGGTGGGCTCTACAATGAGCAGTTCTTC.